This passage covers 21 T cell receptor beta chains from one sample sequenced in a study of T cells in localized non-small cell lung cancer. Sequenced by immunoSEQ multiplex PCR; TCRdb stores in-frame clones only, minus some. In the table there are tens of thousands of clones, around 89% of which are singletons. Sequenced here: PBMCs, sampled before any cancer treatment. The receptors come from a man aged 35 to 70 with stage II lung adenocarcinoma.

This chain connects TRBV7-2 to TRBJ1-5; D remains unclear. The CDR3 runs to 14 residues. Germline V gene sequence: CDR1 SGHTA, CDR2 FQGNSA. Trimming left V 4 bases short and J 1 base short, with 8 bases between. CDR3 bases: TGTGCCAGCAGCTCAGAGAGCAGCAATCAGCCCCAGCATTTT. This gives the protein CASSSESSNQPQHF.

The genes are TRBV6-5 and TRBJ2-7; TRBD1 is a possible D gene (5 bases). This CDR3 contains 12 residues. CDR1 is MNHEY and CDR2 is SVGAGI in the germline V gene. Trimming left V 4 bases short and J 5 bases short, with 9 bases between. The CDR3 nucleotides are TGTGCCAGCAGTTCCCAGGGTAACGAGCAGTACTTC. As protein: CASSSQGNEQYF.

The chain combines TRBV4-1 with TRBJ2-1; 10 bases match TRBD1. This CDR3 contains 16 residues. V dropped 4 bases and J dropped 3; count of bases not matched to a gene: 6. CDR1 is MGHRA and CDR2 is YSYEKL in the germline V gene. CDR3 region: CASSRDRGQGYNEQFF. The CDR3 nucleotides are TGCGCCAGCAGCCGCGACAGGGGGCAGGGCTACAATGAGCAGTTCTTC.

The rearrangement joins TRBV28 to TRBJ2-3; D unresolved. Germline values: CDR1 MDHEN, CDR2 SYDVKM. The CDR3 runs to 12 residues. Between the trimmed V and J ends, which lost 2 bases and 1 base, there was a span of 1 base. The CDR3 coding sequence is TGTGCCAGCAGTTTAGGCACAGATACGCAGTATTTT. It specifies CASSLGTDTQYF.

The chain joins TRBV6-1 to TRBJ2-7; 7 positions agree with TRBD1. Losses at the gene ends were 1 base for V and 2 bases for J; bases not matched to a gene: 8. Germline V lookup: CDR1 MNHNS, CDR2 SASEGT. The CDR3 contains 16 residues. CDR3 residues: CASSEGAGTVAYEQYF. Here the CDR3 DNA reads TGTGCCAGCAGTGAAGGCGCCGGGACAGTCGCCTACGAGCAGTACTTC.

The rearrangement links TRBV18 to TRBJ2-1; tentatively, D is TRBD2 (5 bases). V was clipped by 6 bases and J by 0 bases, with 21 bases between them. Germline assignment: CDR1 KGHSH and CDR2 LQKENI. The CDR3 runs 18 residues. DNA for the CDR3: TGTGCCAGCTCCCTAGTCTCCCAAGCGGAAAGCTCCTACAATGAGCAGTTCTTC. Protein product: CASSLVSQAESSYNEQFF.

The V and J genes are TRBV9 and TRBJ2-7; TRBD2 agrees at 12 bases. Germline V gene data show CDR1 as SGDLS and CDR2 as YYNGEE. The CDR3 sequence is 15 residues long. V was clipped by 4 bases and J by 2 bases; unmatched bases: 4. As DNA, the CDR3 is TGTGCCAGCAGCCCACTAGCGGGAGGTCCCTACGAGCAGTACTTC. This codes for CASSPLAGGPYEQYF.

This chain links TRBV5-1 with TRBJ1-2; D is unresolved. This CDR3 has 13 amino acids. The V gene's germline CDR1 is SGHRS and CDR2 YFSETQ. Trimming took 0 bases from V and 7 from J, leaving 10 bases between them. This CDR3 is CASSLGTAGGYTF. In DNA, the CDR3 is TGCGCCAGCAGCTTGGGCACTGCCGGTGGCTACACCTTC.

V usage is TRBV4-3 and J usage is TRBJ2-5; possible D gene TRBD1, 6 bases. Trimming removed 4 bases from V and 1 base from J, with 16 bases in between. CDR1 LGHNA and CDR2 YSLEER come from the germline V gene. The CDR3 is 16 amino acids. The CDR3 coding sequence is TGCGCCAGCAGCCCAACGCAGGGGACCCCCCAAGAGACCCAGTACTTC. This translates into CASSPTQGTPQETQYF.

The chain is built from TRBV5-6 and TRBJ2-1, with D perhaps TRBD1 or TRBD2 (7 bases each). CDR3 length: 15 amino acids. V lost 5 bases to trimming and J lost 1 base, with 13 bases between them. Germline V gives CDR1 SGHDT, CDR2 YYEEEE. The CDR3 DNA reads as TGTGCCAGCAGGTACAGGGGAGGGTCCTACAATGAGCAGTTCTTC. Translated, it gives CASRYRGGSYNEQFF.

V and J are TRBV7-8 and TRBJ2-2; 11 nucleotides align to TRBD1. Germline lookup yields CDR1 SGHVS and CDR2 FQNEAQ. This CDR3 has 16 amino acids. V trimming: 5 bases; J trimming: 0 bases; junction bases outside the gene matches: 2. The CDR3: CASSQGQGANTGELFF. The CDR3 nucleotides read TGTGCCAGCAGCCAGGGACAGGGGGCGAACACCGGGGAGCTGTTTTTT. The entire variable domain, with the rest obtained from reference TRBV7-8 and TRBJ2-2, is as follows: GAGVSQSPRYKVAKRGQDVALRCDPISGHVSLFWYQQALGQGPEFLTYFQNEAQLDKSGLPSDRFFAERPEGSVSTLKIQRTQQEDSAVYLCASSQGQGANTGELFFGEGSRLTVL.

CDR3 coding DNA: TGTGCCAGCAGACTAGCGGGAGGGACCGGGGAGCTGTTTTTT. Translating it yields CASRLAGGTGELFF. J is TRBJ2-2 and V is TRBV2; 13 bases align to TRBD2. CDR1 is SNHLY, CDR2 FYNNEI, per germline. Trimming cost V 6 bases and J 5 bases; bases outside gene matches: 0. The CDR3 is made up of 14 amino acids.

The CDR3 DNA reads as TGTGCCAGCAGCTTAATCCGGGGACGTAATTCACCCCTCCACTTT. It codes for CASSLIRGRNSPLHF. The chain is built from TRBV7-9 and TRBJ1-6, with D tentatively TRBD1 (5 bases). Germline V gives CDR1 SEHNR, CDR2 FQNEAQ (reference sequence). There are 15 residues in the CDR3. Trimming removed 2 bases from V and 6 bases from J, with 11 bases in between.

CDR3 sequence: CASSPNRGPPYGYTF. CDR3 nucleotide sequence: TGTGCCAGCAGCCCCAACAGGGGACCTCCCTATGGCTACACCTTC. This chain links TRBV7-9 with TRBJ1-2, with 7 bases lining up with TRBD1. This CDR3 is 15 amino acids long. CDR1 is SEHNR and CDR2 is FQNEAQ in the germline V gene (reference sequence). With V trimmed by 5 bases and J by 4 bases, 10 bases remained unmatched.

V and J are TRBV6-5 and TRBJ2-5; D is unclear. The length of the CDR3 is 14 residues. V was cut by 2 bases and J by 4 bases, with 11 bases left in between. The germline V gene has CDR1 MNHEY and CDR2 SVGAGI. DNA for the CDR3: TGTGCCAGCAGTTACAGGGTTGGCGGAGAGACCCAGTACTTC. Encoded protein: CASSYRVGGETQYF.

This clone is medium-sized. The chain couples TRBV5-8 to TRBJ2-3; D may be TRBD1 (8 bases). Trimming left V 4 bases short and J 7 bases short, with 19 bases between. CDR1 SGHTS and CDR2 YDEGEE come from the germline V gene. This CDR3 has 15 residues. The CDR3 here is CASSSGTGLTNTQYF. CDR3 coding DNA: TGTGCCAGCAGCAGCGGGACAGGACTAACCAATACGCAGTATTTT.

This clone was found a few times. The chain has TRBV7-9 and TRBJ2-7; no reliable D call. With 3 bases removed from V and 4 bases from J, the gap between germline ends came to 4 bases. The CDR3 is 11 residues long. Germline V lookup: CDR1 SEHNR, CDR2 FQNEAQ (reference sequence). CDR3 loop: CASSFRYEQYF. CDR3 in DNA: TGTGCCAGCAGCTTTAGGTACGAGCAGTACTTC.

The CDR3 loop reads CASSLAVGVYEQYF. The CDR3 coding sequence is TGCGCCAGCAGCTTGGCCGTGGGAGTCTACGAGCAGTACTTC. The chain couples TRBV5-1 to TRBJ2-7; possible D gene TRBD2, 5 bases. Between the trimmed V and J ends, which lost 0 bases and 3 bases, there was a span of 10 bases. Per germline, CDR1 SGHRS and CDR2 YFSETQ. CDR3 length equals 14 residues.

The chain uses TRBV29-1 and TRBJ1-3; weak D call: TRBD1 (6 bases). The length of the CDR3 is 14 residues. V was pared by 6 bases and J by 0 bases, with 12 bases between. CDR1 SQVTM and CDR2 ANQGSEA come from the germline V gene. The CDR3 coding sequence is TGCAGCGTGGCCCGGGACAACTCTGGAAACACCATATATTTT. Translated, it gives CSVARDNSGNTIYF.

V usage is TRBV5-8 and J usage is TRBJ1-2, with unresolved D. CDR3 size: 13 residues. V lost 4 bases to trimming and J lost 1 base, with 8 bases between them. Germline CDR1 SGHTS, CDR2 YDEGEE. DNA of the CDR3: TGTGCCAGCAGCCTCGGGAGTAACTATGGCTACACCTTC. Translation gives CASSLGSNYGYTF.

This chain links TRBV7-3 with TRBJ1-2, with 9 bases identical to TRBD1. This CDR3 is built from 15 residues. The germline V gene encodes CDR1 SGHTA and CDR2 FQGTGA. J gave up 2 bases and V 0 bases, and 1 base lay outside the gene matches. The CDR3 here is CASSLTGQGNYGYTF. CDR3 nucleotide sequence: TGTGCCAGCAGCTTAACGGGACAGGGAAACTATGGCTACACCTTC.